This T cell receptor (delta chain) was observed in a study of gamma-delta T cells after stem cell transplantation. TCRdb re-called the RT-PCR reads through CATT. The sample records 1,300 to 1,500 delta-chain clones, 35% to 55% being singletons. Worth noting for this clone: It may be a read error: a sequence one base away is much more abundant.

Trimming removed 0 bases from V and 0 bases from J; junction bases left unmatched: 32. Germline V CDR1 and CDR2: TSWWSYY, QGS. The CDR3 length is 27 residues. The material sequenced was gamma-delta T cells. The TCR comes from a human donor. It is not recorded whose cells these are; they may come from a transplant donor. The rearrangement uses TRDV1 and TRDJ1; 12 nucleotides match TRDD3. DNA for the CDR3: TGTGCTCTTGGGGAACTTTTCTTTTCTCTAGCGGCCTCGACTGGGGGATACCAGAAACATAACACCGATAAACTCATCTTT. It specifies CALGELFFSLAASTGGYQKHNTDKLIF.